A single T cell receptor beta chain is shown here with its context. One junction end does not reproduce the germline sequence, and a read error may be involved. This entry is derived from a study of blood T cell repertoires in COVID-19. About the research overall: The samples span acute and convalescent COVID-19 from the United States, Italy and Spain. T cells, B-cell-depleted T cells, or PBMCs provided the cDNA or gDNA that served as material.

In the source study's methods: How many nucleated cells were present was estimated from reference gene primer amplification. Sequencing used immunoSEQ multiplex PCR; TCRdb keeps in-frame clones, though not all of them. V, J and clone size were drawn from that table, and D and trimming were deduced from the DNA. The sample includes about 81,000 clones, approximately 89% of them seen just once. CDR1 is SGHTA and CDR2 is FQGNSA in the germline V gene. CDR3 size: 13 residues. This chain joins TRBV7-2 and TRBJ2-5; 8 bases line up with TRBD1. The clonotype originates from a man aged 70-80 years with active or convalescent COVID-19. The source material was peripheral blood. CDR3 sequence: CASSLYKDRGSHF. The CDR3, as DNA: TGTGCCAGCAGCTTATACAAAGACAGGGGTAGTCACTTC.